This TCR beta chain was recorded in a study of T cells after yellow fever vaccination. Study-level information: SMART-Seq v4 Ultra Low Input prepared libraries from low-cell fractions.

Comment on this clonotype: The antigen remains undetermined.

TCRdb processed the 5' RACE reads anew with MiXCR; each CDR3 protein has one entry. The repertoire holds about 550,000 distinct CDR3 sequences, roughly a fifth seen once, with about 13% in the top ten. From germline, CDR1 is MGHDK and CDR2 SYGVNS. The V gene lost 6 bases and the J gene lost 0 bases, with 10 bases spanning the gap. This CDR3 spans 14 amino acids. General study results and limits: Clonotype sharing between CD4 and CD8 compartments was small.

The chain joins TRBV25-1 to TRBJ2-3; D not resolved. The receptor was isolated from a man aged 25-40 years who received the YFV17D yellow fever vaccine. The material sequenced was PBMCs, taken 15 days after the yellow fever booster vaccination. The DNA for the CDR3 is TGTGCCAGCAGCAAGTTCACTAGCACAGATACGCAGTATTTT. As protein: CASSKFTSTDTQYF.